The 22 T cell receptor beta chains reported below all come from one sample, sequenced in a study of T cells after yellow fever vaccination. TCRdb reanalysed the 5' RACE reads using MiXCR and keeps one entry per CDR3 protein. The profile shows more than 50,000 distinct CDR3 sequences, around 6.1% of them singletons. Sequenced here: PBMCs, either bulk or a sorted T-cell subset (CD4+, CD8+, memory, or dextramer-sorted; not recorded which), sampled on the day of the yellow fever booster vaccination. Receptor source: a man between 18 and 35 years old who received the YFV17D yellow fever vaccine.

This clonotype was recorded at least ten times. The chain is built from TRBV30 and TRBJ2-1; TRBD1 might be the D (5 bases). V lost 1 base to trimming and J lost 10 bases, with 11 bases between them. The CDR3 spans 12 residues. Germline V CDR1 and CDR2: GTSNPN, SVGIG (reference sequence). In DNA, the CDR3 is TGTGCCTGGAGTGCAGGGTTGAACGAGCAGTTCTTC. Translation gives CAWSAGLNEQFF.

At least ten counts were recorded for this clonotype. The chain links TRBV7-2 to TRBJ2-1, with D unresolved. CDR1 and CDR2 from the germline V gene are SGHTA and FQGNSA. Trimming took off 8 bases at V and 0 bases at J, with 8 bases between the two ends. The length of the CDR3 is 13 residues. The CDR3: CASRRSSYNEQFF. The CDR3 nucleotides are TGTGCCAGCCGAAGGAGCTCCTACAATGAGCAGTTCTTC.

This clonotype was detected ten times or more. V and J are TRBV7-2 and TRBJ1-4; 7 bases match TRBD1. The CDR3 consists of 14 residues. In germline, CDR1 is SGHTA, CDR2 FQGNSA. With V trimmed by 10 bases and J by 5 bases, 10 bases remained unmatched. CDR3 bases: TGTGCCACCACGACTGACAGGGCCAATGAAAAACTGTTTTTT. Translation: CATTTDRANEKLFF.

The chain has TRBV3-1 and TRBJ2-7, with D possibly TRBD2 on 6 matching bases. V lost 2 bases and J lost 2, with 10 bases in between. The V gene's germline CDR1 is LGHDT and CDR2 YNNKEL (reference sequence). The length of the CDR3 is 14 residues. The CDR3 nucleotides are TGTGCCAGCAGCCAACGTGCGGGGCCCTACGAGCAGTACTTC. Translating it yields CASSQRAGPYEQYF.

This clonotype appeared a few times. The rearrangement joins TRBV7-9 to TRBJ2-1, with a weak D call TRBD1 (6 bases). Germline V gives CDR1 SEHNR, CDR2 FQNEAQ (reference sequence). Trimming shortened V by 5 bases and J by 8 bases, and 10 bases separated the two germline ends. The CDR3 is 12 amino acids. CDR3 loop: CASSVQGYEQFF. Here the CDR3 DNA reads TGTGCCAGCAGCGTACAGGGTTATGAGCAGTTCTTC.

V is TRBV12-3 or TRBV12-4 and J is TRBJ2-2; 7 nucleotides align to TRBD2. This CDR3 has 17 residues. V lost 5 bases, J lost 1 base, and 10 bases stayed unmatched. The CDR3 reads CASSPWGAGMNTGELFF. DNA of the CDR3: TGTGCCAGCAGTCCTTGGGGAGCGGGGATGAACACCGGGGAGCTGTTTTTT.

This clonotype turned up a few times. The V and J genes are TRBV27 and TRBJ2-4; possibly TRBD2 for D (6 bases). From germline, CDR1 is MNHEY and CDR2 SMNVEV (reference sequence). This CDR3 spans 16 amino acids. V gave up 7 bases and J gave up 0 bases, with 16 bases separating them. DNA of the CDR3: TGTGCCAGCACCCCTTTAGGGCGGGGAGCCAAAAACATTCAGTACTTC. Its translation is CASTPLGRGAKNIQYF.

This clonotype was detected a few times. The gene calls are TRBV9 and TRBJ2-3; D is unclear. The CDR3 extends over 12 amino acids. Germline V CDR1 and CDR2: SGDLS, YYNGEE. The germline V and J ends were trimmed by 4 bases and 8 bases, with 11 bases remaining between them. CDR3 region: CASSPRLGTQYF. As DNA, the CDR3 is TGTGCCAGCAGCCCGCGACTGGGTACGCAGTATTTT.

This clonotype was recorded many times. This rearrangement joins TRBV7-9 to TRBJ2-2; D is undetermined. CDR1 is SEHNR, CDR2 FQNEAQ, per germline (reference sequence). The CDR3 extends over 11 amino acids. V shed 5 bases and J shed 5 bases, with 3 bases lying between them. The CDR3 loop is CASSETGELFF. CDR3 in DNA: TGTGCCAGCAGCGAGACCGGGGAGCTGTTTTTT. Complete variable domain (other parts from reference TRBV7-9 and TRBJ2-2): DTGVSQNPRHKITKRGQNVTFRCDPISEHNRLYWYRQTLGQGPEFLTYFQNEAQLEKSRLLSDRFSAERPKGSFSTLEIQRTEQGDSAMYLCASSETGELFFGEGSRLTVL.

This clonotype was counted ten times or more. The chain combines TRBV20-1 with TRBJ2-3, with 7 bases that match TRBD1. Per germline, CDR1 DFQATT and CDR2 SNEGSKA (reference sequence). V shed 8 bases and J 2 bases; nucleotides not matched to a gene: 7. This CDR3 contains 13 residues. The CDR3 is CSSRGSPTDTQYF. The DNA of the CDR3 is TGCAGTTCCAGGGGGTCCCCCACAGATACGCAGTATTTT.

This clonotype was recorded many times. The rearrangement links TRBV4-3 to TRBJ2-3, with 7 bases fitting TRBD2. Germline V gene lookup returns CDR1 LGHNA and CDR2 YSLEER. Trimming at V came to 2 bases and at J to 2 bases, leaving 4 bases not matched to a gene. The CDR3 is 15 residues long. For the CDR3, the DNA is TGCGCCAGCAGCCAAAGACGGGGGGACACAGATACGCAGTATTTT. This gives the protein CASSQRRGDTDTQYF.

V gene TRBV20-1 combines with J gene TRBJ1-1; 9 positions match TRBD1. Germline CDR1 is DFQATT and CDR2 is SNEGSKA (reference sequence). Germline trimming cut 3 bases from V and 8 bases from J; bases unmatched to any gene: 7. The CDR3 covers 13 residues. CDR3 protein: CSARDRGFAEAFF. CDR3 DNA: TGCAGTGCTAGGGACAGGGGATTCGCCGAAGCTTTCTTT.

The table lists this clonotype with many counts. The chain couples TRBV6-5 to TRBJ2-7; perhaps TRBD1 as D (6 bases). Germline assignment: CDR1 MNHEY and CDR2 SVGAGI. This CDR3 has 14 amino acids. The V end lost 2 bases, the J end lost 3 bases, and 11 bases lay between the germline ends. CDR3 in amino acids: CASSYNRVSYEQYF. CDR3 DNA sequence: TGTGCCAGCAGTTACAACAGGGTGAGCTACGAGCAGTACTTC.

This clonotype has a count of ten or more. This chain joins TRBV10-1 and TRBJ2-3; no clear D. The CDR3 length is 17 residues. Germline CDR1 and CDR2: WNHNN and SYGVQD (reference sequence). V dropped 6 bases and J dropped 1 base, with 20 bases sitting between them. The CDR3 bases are TGCGCCAGCAGCGACCTTCGGACCCTGGAGCGCACAGATACGCAGTATTTT. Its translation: CASSDLRTLERTDTQYF.

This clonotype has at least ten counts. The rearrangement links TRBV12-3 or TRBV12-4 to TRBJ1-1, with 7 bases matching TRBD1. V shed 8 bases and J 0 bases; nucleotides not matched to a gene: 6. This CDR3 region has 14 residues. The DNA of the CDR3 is TGTGCCAGCGGATTGGGACAGATGAACACTGAAGCTTTCTTT. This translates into CASGLGQMNTEAFF.

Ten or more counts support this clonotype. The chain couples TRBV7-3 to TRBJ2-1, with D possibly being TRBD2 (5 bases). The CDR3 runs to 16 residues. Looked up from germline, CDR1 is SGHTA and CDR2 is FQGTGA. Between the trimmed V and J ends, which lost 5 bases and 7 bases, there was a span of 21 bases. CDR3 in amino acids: CASSRSGGPVPNEQFF. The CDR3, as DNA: TGTGCCAGCAGCCGCTCAGGAGGACCTGTCCCTAATGAGCAGTTCTTC.

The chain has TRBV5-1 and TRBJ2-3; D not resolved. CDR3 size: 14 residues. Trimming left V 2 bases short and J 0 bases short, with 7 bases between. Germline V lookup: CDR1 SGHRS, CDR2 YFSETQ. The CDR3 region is CASSLSPSTDTQYF. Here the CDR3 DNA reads TGCGCCAGCAGCTTATCACCTAGCACAGATACGCAGTATTTT. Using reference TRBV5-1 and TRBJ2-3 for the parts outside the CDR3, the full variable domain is KAGVTQTPRYLIKTRGQQVTLSCSPISGHRSVSWYQQTPGQGLQFLFEYFSETQRNKGNFPGRFSGRQFSNSRSEMNVSTLELGDSALYLCASSLSPSTDTQYFGPGTRLTVL.

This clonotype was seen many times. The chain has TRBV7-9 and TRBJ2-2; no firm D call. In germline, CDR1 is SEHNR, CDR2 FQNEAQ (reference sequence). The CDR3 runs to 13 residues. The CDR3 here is CARGSVNTGELFF. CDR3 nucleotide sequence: TGTGCGAGAGGCTCCGTGAACACCGGGGAGCTGTTTTTT.

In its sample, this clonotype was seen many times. CDR3 sequence reads: CASSQEHGLNQPQHF. Here the CDR3 DNA reads TGCGCCAGCAGCCAAGAACACGGATTGAATCAGCCCCAGCATTTT. V usage is TRBV4-1 and J usage is TRBJ1-5; D gene ambiguous. Deletions cut 0 bases from V and 4 bases from J, with 10 bases between. Germline V gives CDR1 MGHRA, CDR2 YSYEKL. CDR3 size: 15 residues.

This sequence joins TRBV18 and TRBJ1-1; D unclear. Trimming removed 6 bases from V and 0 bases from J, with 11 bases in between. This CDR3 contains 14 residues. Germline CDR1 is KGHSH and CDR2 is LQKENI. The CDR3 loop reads CASSAAAMNTEAFF. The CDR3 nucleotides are TGTGCCAGCTCGGCGGCAGCTATGAACACTGAAGCTTTCTTT.

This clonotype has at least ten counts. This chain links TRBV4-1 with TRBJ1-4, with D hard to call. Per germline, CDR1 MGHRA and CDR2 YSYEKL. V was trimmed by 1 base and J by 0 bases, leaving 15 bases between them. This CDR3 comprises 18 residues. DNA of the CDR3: TGCGCCAGCAGCCAAGTTTCATTCACATATGCAACTAATGAAAAACTGTTTTTT. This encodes CASSQVSFTYATNEKLFF.

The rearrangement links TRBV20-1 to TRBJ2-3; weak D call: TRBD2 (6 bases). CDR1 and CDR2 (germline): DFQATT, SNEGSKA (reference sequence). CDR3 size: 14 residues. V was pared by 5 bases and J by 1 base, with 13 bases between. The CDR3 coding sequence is TGCAGTGCTTTCGGGACTCGTCGCACAGATACGCAGTATTTT. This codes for CSAFGTRRTDTQYF.